This T cell receptor (beta chain) stems from a study of shared clonotypes between healthy human individuals. Germline CDR1 reads SGHNT; CDR2 reads YENEEA. V shed 6 bases, J shed 0 bases, and the junction held 7 bases outside the gene matches. This CDR3 spans 15 amino acids. Here immunoSEQ multiplex PCR was the method, and the copy in TCRdb shows in-frame clones only, minus some. The table shows some 2,500,000 clones, with approximately 90% occurring only once. This clone was observed a single time. Sequencing input: naive CD4+ T cells from PBMCs. Regarding subset: CD45RA+ positively selected. The chain combines TRBV11-3 with TRBJ2-7; TRBD1 aligns across 8 bases. This receptor was identified in a man aged 18 to 35 in good health. Some clones in this sample may be carry-over from other donors' samples. The CDR3 sequence is CASRHDRGSSYEQYF. CDR3 sequence (DNA): TGTGCCAGCAGGCATGACAGGGGCAGCTCCTACGAGCAGTACTTC.